The 18 T cell receptor beta chains below were found in one sample sequenced in a study of technical replicates of blood from a handful of donors. Sequencing used immunoSEQ multiplex PCR; TCRdb keeps in-frame clones, though not all of them. The sample has roughly 93,000 clones, approximately 94% seen once; the top ten hold over 0.2%. Sequenced material: T cells isolated from PBMCs. These receptors came from a human donor in good health.

V and J are TRBV7-9 and TRBJ2-1, with 7 bases matching TRBD2. V lost 11 bases, J lost 7 bases, and 14 bases stayed unmatched. The CDR3 covers 14 residues. Germline values: CDR1 SEHNR, CDR2 FQNEAQ (reference sequence). The CDR3 loop is CADSAGLKGNEQFF. CDR3 nucleotide sequence: TGTGCCGATTCAGCGGGGCTTAAGGGGAATGAGCAGTTCTTC.

The chain links TRBV6-5 to TRBJ2-5; weak D call: TRBD2 (6 bases). The CDR3 loop spans 16 amino acids. The germline V and J ends were trimmed by 2 bases and 5 bases, with 18 bases remaining between them. The germline gives CDR1 MNHEY, CDR2 SVGAGI. The chain's CDR3 is CASSYGGVGLRETQYF. The DNA of the CDR3 is TGTGCCAGCAGTTACGGCGGGGTGGGGTTACGGGAGACCCAGTACTTC.

The chain is built from TRBV7-2 and TRBJ2-1; D is unresolved. The V gene lost 5 bases and the J gene lost 0 bases, with 11 bases spanning the gap. Germline V lookup: CDR1 SGHTA, CDR2 FQGNSA. The CDR3 covers 15 residues. In DNA form, the CDR3 reads TGTGCCAGCAGCGAAGACATGAGCTCCTACAATGAGCAGTTCTTC. Its translation: CASSEDMSSYNEQFF.

As for this clone: Germline and junction disagree at one end, which may indicate a read error. CDR3: CASSEVGGAF. The CDR3 DNA reads as TGTGCCAGCAGTGAAGTTGGGGGCGCCTTC. The chain uses TRBV6-5 and TRBJ1-2; a possible D gene is TRBD1 (6 bases). Germline CDR1 is MNHEY and CDR2 is SVGAGI. The CDR3 runs 10 residues.

The chain combines TRBV28 with TRBJ2-7; 9 bases line up with TRBD2. V was pared by 4 bases and J by 2 bases, with 3 bases of the junction left unmatched. Germline lookup yields CDR1 MDHEN and CDR2 SYDVKM. CDR3 size: 14 residues. The CDR3 coding sequence is TGTGCCAGCAGTTCGGCGGGGGGGCCCTACGAGCAGTACTTC. This translates into CASSSAGGPYEQYF.

The genes are TRBV4-1 and TRBJ2-6; D may be TRBD2 (7 bases). From germline, CDR1 is MGHRA and CDR2 YSYEKL. There are 18 residues in the CDR3. The germline V and J ends were trimmed by 3 bases and 0 bases, with 15 bases remaining between them. CDR3 nucleotides: TGCGCCAGCAGCCATGCGGGGGCAAAGGGCTCTGGGGCCAACGTCCTGACTTTC. Translation: CASSHAGAKGSGANVLTF.

In DNA, the CDR3 is TGTGCCAGCAAGGTGAATCTCGGGGATGGCTACACCTTC. This codes for CASKVNLGDGYTF. This chain uses TRBV27 with TRBJ1-2, with no clear D. The CDR3 covers 13 residues. V gave up 7 bases and J gave up 6 bases, with 15 bases separating them. Germline V gene lookup returns CDR1 MNHEY and CDR2 SMNVEV (reference sequence).

The genes are TRBV11-2 and TRBJ2-5; 9 bases are shared with TRBD2. This CDR3 contains 17 residues. V dropped 3 bases and J dropped 7; count of bases not matched to a gene: 15. In germline, CDR1 is SGHAT, CDR2 FQNNGV. CDR3 in DNA: TGTGCCAGCAGCTTTAGAGTGCGGGAGGGATCGGAAGGGACCCAGTACTTC. This translates into CASSFRVREGSEGTQYF.

The chain joins TRBV6-1 to TRBJ2-7; 7 bases agree with TRBD1. The germline gives CDR1 MNHNS, CDR2 SASEGT. J was trimmed by 7 bases and V by 1 base; bases with no gene match: 13. The CDR3 has 16 amino acids. As DNA, the CDR3 is TGTGCCAGCAGTGAAGGGGACAGTGTGGATTATAGGGAGCAGTACTTC. As protein: CASSEGDSVDYREQYF.

V gene TRBV4-2 combines with J gene TRBJ2-3, with 11 nucleotides matching TRBD2. The junction had 7 bases not matched to a gene; V was cut back by 1 base and J by 1 base. This CDR3 spans 18 amino acids. In germline, CDR1 is LGHNA, CDR2 YNFKEQ. CDR3 in amino acids: CASSQGVAGGLGTDTQYF. The CDR3 DNA is TGTGCCAGCAGCCAAGGGGTAGCGGGAGGGTTGGGCACAGATACGCAGTATTTT.

The chain is built from TRBV4-1 and TRBJ1-2; D not resolved. The CDR3 spans 15 residues. Between the trimmed V and J ends, which lost 1 base and 0 bases, there was a span of 9 bases. Per germline, CDR1 MGHRA and CDR2 YSYEKL. The CDR3 here is CASSQVGGTNYGYTF. CDR3 nucleotides: TGCGCCAGCAGCCAAGTGGGAGGGACTAACTATGGCTACACCTTC.

This chain joins TRBV5-1 and TRBJ2-7, with TRBD1 as a possible D gene (6 bases). The length of the CDR3 is 15 residues. V was trimmed by 1 base and J by 1 base, leaving 12 bases between them. Germline V gene sequence: CDR1 SGHRS, CDR2 YFSETQ. The CDR3 region is CASSLSQGRSYEQYF. As DNA, the CDR3 is TGCGCCAGCAGCTTGAGCCAGGGGAGATCCTACGAGCAGTACTTC.

The chain uses TRBV6-1 and TRBJ1-2; TRBD1 agrees at 10 bases. The CDR3 spans 15 residues. From germline, CDR1 is MNHNS and CDR2 SASEGT. V gave up 8 bases and J gave up 7 bases; unmatched junction bases: 13. The CDR3, as DNA: TGTGCCAGCTTGTTTTCCCGCCGGACAGGGGGTGGCTACACCTTC. Protein product: CASLFSRRTGGGYTF.

The genes are TRBV21-1 and TRBJ1-4; TRBD1, as called in the table, went unchecked against the DNA. TRBV21-1 is a pseudogene locus. The CDR3 is 17 residues long. In DNA, the CDR3 is TGTGCCAGCAGCAAAGCGCTTTTGGGCACAACTAATGAAAAACTGTTTTTT. As protein: CASSKALLGTTNEKLFF.

This clone has a single count. The rearrangement joins TRBV19 to TRBJ2-2, with 8 nucleotides matching TRBD1. J was trimmed by 4 bases and V by 5 bases; bases with no gene match: 6. Germline V gene sequence: CDR1 LNHDA, CDR2 SQIVND (reference sequence). The CDR3 runs to 15 residues. CDR3: CASSPPDRGTGELFF. CDR3 in DNA: TGTGCCAGTAGTCCCCCCGACAGGGGCACCGGGGAGCTGTTTTTT. The entire variable domain, with the rest obtained from reference TRBV19 and TRBJ2-2, is as follows: DGGITQSPKYLFRKEGQNVTLSCEQNLNHDAMYWYRQDPGQGLRLIYYSQIVNDFQKGDIAEGYSVSREKKESFPLTVTSAQKNPTAFYLCASSPPDRGTGELFFGEGSRLTVL.

V gene TRBV5-5 combines with J gene TRBJ1-2; 8 positions agree with TRBD1. Germline V CDR1 and CDR2: SGHKS, YYEKEE (reference sequence). The CDR3 has 14 amino acids. V was pared by 4 bases and J by 4 bases, with 6 bases of the junction left unmatched. The CDR3 protein is CASSLGQASYGYTF. In DNA, the CDR3 is TGTGCCAGCAGCCTGGGACAGGCCAGCTATGGCTACACCTTC.

The rearrangement links TRBV29-1 to TRBJ2-3, with 7 bases lining up with TRBD1. The CDR3 has 17 amino acids. CDR1 is SQVTM and CDR2 is ANQGSEA in the germline V gene. Trimming cost V 1 base and J 3 bases; bases outside gene matches: 13. CDR3 nucleotides: TGCAGCGTTGAAGCGTGGTCGACAGGGTTTTTGACAGATACGCAGTATTTT. As protein: CSVEAWSTGFLTDTQYF.

This sequence joins TRBV28 and TRBJ2-2, with D possibly matching TRBD2 (6 bases). Trimming removed 6 bases at V and 5 bases at J, with 10 bases between. The CDR3 length is 13 residues. Per germline, CDR1 MDHEN and CDR2 SYDVKM. CDR3: CASRHRETGELFF. As DNA, the CDR3 is TGTGCCAGCAGGCATCGGGAGACCGGGGAGCTGTTTTTT.